This TCR beta chain appears in the sequencing data of a study of blood T cell repertoires in COVID-19. Turning to the study itself: Sites in the United States, Italy and Spain provided acute and convalescent COVID-19 samples.

With V trimmed by 7 bases and J by 4 bases, 6 bases remained unmatched. The CDR3 spans 13 residues. Original methodology: Estimation of nucleated cell counts was performed using reference gene primer amplification. Sequenced by immunoSEQ multiplex PCR; TCRdb stores in-frame clones only, minus some. The V and J calls and clone size come from that table; D and trimming were worked out from the DNA. The sample includes about 220,000 clones, approximately 82% of them seen just once. Material: peripheral blood. V usage is TRBV12-3 or TRBV12-4 and J usage is TRBJ1-1; 7 positions agree with TRBD1. The receptor was isolated from a man aged 40-55 years who had recovered from COVID-19. This CDR3 is CASTYRGGTEAFF. CDR3 nucleotide sequence: TGTGCCAGCACCTACAGGGGCGGCACTGAAGCTTTCTTT.